The 32 T cell receptor beta chains given below trace back to one sample, sequenced in a study of technical replicates of blood from a handful of donors (dated by TCRdb to about 2017). The library relied on the immunoSEQ multiplex PCR assay. TCRdb retrieved this table from immuneACCESS and kept in-frame rearrangements only. Not all clones are present; in checked studies, unresolved V genes account for under half, and no reason is known for the remainder. The sample table shows 13,000 to 15,000 clones, and more than 75% are seen once. More than 9.5% of the sample belongs to the ten largest clones. The sequenced sample consisted of PBMCs. These TCRs come from a human donor in good health.

This clone was recorded once. This chain connects TRBV18 to TRBJ2-3; 10 bases are shared with TRBD1. Germline V gene lookup returns CDR1 KGHSH and CDR2 LQKENI. This CDR3 comprises 17 residues. J was trimmed by 4 bases and V by 0 bases; bases with no gene match: 7. The CDR3 protein is CASSPPSWTGGADTQYF. The CDR3 nucleotides read TGTGCCAGCTCACCACCCTCGTGGACAGGGGGAGCAGATACGCAGTATTTT.

The CDR3 coding sequence is TGTGCCAGCAGCCAAGATCGGCGGGCGACAGGGATCAGCTCCTACAATGAGCAGTTCTTC. It yields the protein CASSQDRRATGISSYNEQFF. The chain links TRBV14 to TRBJ2-1; 7 bases map to TRBD1. In germline, CDR1 is SGHDN, CDR2 FVKESK. CDR3 length: 20 amino acids. V gave up 0 bases and J gave up 0 bases; unmatched junction bases: 14.

V usage is TRBV28 and J usage is TRBJ2-1; D might be TRBD2 (7 bases). The CDR3 is 23 residues long. CDR1 MDHEN and CDR2 SYDVKM come from the germline V gene. Trimming took off 3 bases at V and 0 bases at J, with 33 bases between the two ends. The CDR3 region is CASSFGGRPWMKPVRSSYNEQFF. In DNA form, the CDR3 reads TGTGCCAGCAGTTTCGGGGGGCGGCCATGGATGAAGCCAGTCCGAAGCTCCTACAATGAGCAGTTCTTC.

The gene calls are TRBV7-9 and TRBJ1-1, with TRBD1 as a possible D gene (5 bases). V gave up 1 base and J gave up 0 bases, with 9 bases separating them. This CDR3 has 15 residues. From germline, CDR1 is SEHNR and CDR2 FQNEAQ (reference sequence). CDR3 nucleotides: TGTGCCAGCAGCTTAGAGGCCAGGGTGAACACTGAAGCTTTCTTT. It is translated as CASSLEARVNTEAFF.

The J gene is TRBJ2-7, the V gene TRBV5-6; 12 nucleotides match TRBD2. The germline V gene has CDR1 SGHDT and CDR2 YYEEEE. The CDR3 consists of 14 residues. V lost 4 bases to trimming and J lost 6 bases; unmatched junction nucleotides: 5. The CDR3 DNA is TGTGCCAGCAGCCCGGGACTAGCGGGCTTCGAGCAGTACTTC. Residues: CASSPGLAGFEQYF.

This chain links TRBV4-1 with TRBJ2-7; 7 nucleotides agree with TRBD2. The V and J ends lost 1 base and 3 bases, in that order; junction bases with no gene match: 6. The CDR3 has 15 amino acids. Germline V gene sequence: CDR1 MGHRA, CDR2 YSYEKL. Here the CDR3 DNA reads TGCGCCAGCAGCCAAGGGGCTAGCGGAGGCTACGAGCAGTACTTC. Encoded protein: CASSQGASGGYEQYF.

The rearrangement joins TRBV6-1 to TRBJ2-7; D is perhaps TRBD1 (6 bases). V dropped 6 bases and J dropped 4 bases, with 16 bases sitting between them. Germline CDR1 reads MNHNS; CDR2 reads SASEGT. The CDR3 has 14 amino acids. CDR3 in DNA: TGTGCCAGCAGACAGCCCGTAGGGGGTTACGAGCAGTACTTC. This codes for CASRQPVGGYEQYF.

The chain employs TRBV19 and TRBJ2-7, with 8 bases fitting TRBD2. V shed 3 bases and J 0 bases; nucleotides not matched to a gene: 4. Germline lookup yields CDR1 LNHDA and CDR2 SQIVND (reference sequence). CDR3 length: 15 amino acids. This chain's CDR3 is CASSMIAGSSYEQYF. The CDR3, as DNA: TGTGCCAGTAGTATGATAGCGGGGAGCTCCTACGAGCAGTACTTC.

The sample holds a few counts of this clone. V usage is TRBV2 and J usage is TRBJ2-7, with D unresolved. CDR1 is SNHLY, CDR2 FYNNEI, per germline. CDR3 size: 15 residues. V shed 1 base and J shed 3 bases, with 13 bases lying between them. CDR3 in DNA: TGTGCCAGCAGTGAAGAATACCGCCTAAACTACGAGCAGTACTTC. It encodes CASSEEYRLNYEQYF.

The J gene is TRBJ2-5, the V gene TRBV5-6; D possibly corresponds to TRBD2 (6 bases). The germline V gene has CDR1 SGHDT and CDR2 YYEEEE. Trimming left V 4 bases short and J 4 bases short, with 11 bases between. This CDR3 is built from 13 residues. The CDR3 loop is CASSPPGVETQYF. CDR3 bases: TGTGCCAGCAGCCCCCCGGGGGTAGAGACCCAGTACTTC.

The gene calls are TRBV18 and TRBJ2-6; possible D gene TRBD1, 5 bases. Per the germline V gene, CDR1 is KGHSH and CDR2 is LQKENI. The CDR3 length is 15 residues. The germline V and J ends were trimmed by 3 bases and 1 base, with 7 bases remaining between them. In nucleotides, the CDR3 is TGTGCCAGCTCACCGGACAAGTCTGGGGCCAACGTCCTGACTTTC. Its protein is CASSPDKSGANVLTF.

This clone was observed a single time. This rearrangement joins TRBV7-2 to TRBJ2-7, with 7 bases lining up with TRBD2. Germline V lookup: CDR1 SGHTA, CDR2 FQGNSA. There are 13 residues in the CDR3. Germline trimming cut 8 bases from V and 3 bases from J; bases unmatched to any gene: 7. The CDR3 loop is CASGPSGHYEQYF. The CDR3 DNA sequence: TGTGCCAGCGGACCTAGCGGCCACTACGAGCAGTACTTC. Full variable domain (missing parts from reference TRBV7-2 and TRBJ2-7): GAGVSQSPSNKVTEKGKDVELRCDPISGHTALYWYRQSLGQGLEFLIYFQGNSAPDKSGLPSDRFSAERTGGSVSTLTIQRTQQEDSAVYLCASGPSGHYEQYFGPGTRLTVT.

This clone was found once. The rearrangement links TRBV11-2 to TRBJ1-3, with unresolved D. Germline V gene data show CDR1 as SGHAT and CDR2 as FQNNGV. CDR3 length: 14 residues. Trimming removed 0 bases from V and 0 bases from J, with 3 bases in between. CDR3 DNA: TGTGCCAGCAGCTTAGACAACTCTGGAAACACCATATATTTT. It encodes CASSLDNSGNTIYF. The whole variable domain, remainder taken from reference TRBV11-2 and TRBJ1-3, is EAGVAQSPRYKIIEKRQSVAFWCNPISGHATLYWYQQILGQGPKLLIQFQNNGVVDDSQLPKDRFSAERLKGVDSTLKIQPAKLEDSAVYLCASSLDNSGNTIYFGEGSWLTVV.

The sample holds a few counts of this clone. Here the CDR3 DNA reads TGTGCCAGCAGCGCACTGGCGGGGGCGAACTCCTACGAGCAGTACTTC. Its protein is CASSALAGANSYEQYF. J is TRBJ2-7 and V is TRBV11-1; D perhaps matches TRBD2 (7 bases). The CDR3 runs 16 residues. CDR1 and CDR2 (germline): SGHAT, FQDESV (reference sequence). V was shortened by 5 bases and J by 0 bases, with 17 bases between the two germline ends.

This chain connects TRBV5-1 to TRBJ2-7, with 8 bases matching TRBD2. The germline gives CDR1 SGHRS, CDR2 YFSETQ. J lost 3 bases, V lost 0 bases, and 5 bases had no gene match. The CDR3 has 15 amino acids. The CDR3 spells CASSLVAGGDYEQYF. The CDR3, as DNA: TGCGCCAGCAGCTTGGTTGCGGGAGGAGACTACGAGCAGTACTTC.

The chain links TRBV4-1 to TRBJ2-1, with D possibly matching TRBD2 (5 bases). Germline CDR1 MGHRA, CDR2 YSYEKL. The germline V and J ends were trimmed by 1 base and 6 bases, with 22 bases remaining between them. The CDR3 is 18 residues long. The CDR3 DNA sequence: TGCGCCAGCAGCCAAGGAATTTTGCGGGCGCTAGCTGGCAATGAGCAGTTCTTC. This gives the protein CASSQGILRALAGNEQFF.

V and J are TRBV6-4 and TRBJ2-7; D might be TRBD2 (6 bases). The CDR3 spans 14 residues. Trimming shortened V by 1 base and J by 5 bases, and 12 bases separated the two germline ends. Germline CDR1 is MRHNA and CDR2 is SNTAGT. For the CDR3, the DNA is TGTGCCAGCAGTGACTACGGGAGCCGGAACGAGCAGTACTTC. Translating gives CASSDYGSRNEQYF.

The chain employs TRBV7-2 and TRBJ2-1, with 9 bases aligning to TRBD2. The J segment lost 4 bases and the V segment lost 0 bases, leaving 4 bases of the junction unmatched. The CDR3 loop spans 16 amino acids. Germline CDR1 is SGHTA and CDR2 is FQGNSA. Here the CDR3 DNA reads TGTGCCAGCAGCTTAGCTGCTAGCGGGACATACAATGAGCAGTTCTTC. This sequence encodes CASSLAASGTYNEQFF.

The V call is TRBV7-2, the J call TRBJ2-5; 9 bases fit TRBD2. The CDR3 has 15 residues. Germline V CDR1 and CDR2: SGHTA, FQGNSA. Losses at the gene ends were 1 base for V and 0 bases for J; bases not matched to a gene: 0. CDR3 amino acids: CASSLGLADQETQYF. The CDR3 coding sequence is TGTGCCAGCAGCTTAGGACTAGCGGACCAAGAGACCCAGTACTTC. Drawing the rest from reference TRBV7-2 and TRBJ2-5, the complete variable domain is GAGVSQSPSNKVTEKGKDVELRCDPISGHTALYWYRQSLGQGLEFLIYFQGNSAPDKSGLPSDRFSAERTGGSVSTLTIQRTQQEDSAVYLCASSLGLADQETQYFGPGTRLLVL.

This rearrangement joins TRBV4-1 to TRBJ2-1, with D possibly matching TRBD1 (5 bases). This CDR3 spans 16 amino acids. The germline CDR1 and CDR2 sequences are MGHRA and YSYEKL. Trimming stripped 0 bases from V and 1 base from J, with 10 bases between. CDR3: CASSQDGAGSYNEQFF. CDR3 DNA sequence: TGCGCCAGCAGCCAAGATGGGGCAGGGTCCTACAATGAGCAGTTCTTC.

This chain connects TRBV2 to TRBJ1-1; D gene unclear. This CDR3 is 13 amino acids long. The germline V and J ends were trimmed by 4 bases and 1 base, with 7 bases remaining between them. Per germline, CDR1 SNHLY and CDR2 FYNNEI. Here the CDR3 DNA reads TGTGCCAGCAGTGTATCACAGAACACTGAAGCTTTCTTT. Protein product: CASSVSQNTEAFF.

The genes are TRBV7-8 and TRBJ2-3; TRBD2 aligns across 7 bases. The CDR3 runs to 14 residues. CDR1 is SGHVS, CDR2 FQNEAQ, per germline. The J segment lost 0 bases and the V segment lost 3 bases, leaving 0 bases of the junction unmatched. CDR3 loop: CASSFSGSTDTQYF. CDR3 in DNA: TGTGCCAGCAGCTTTAGCGGGAGCACAGATACGCAGTATTTT.

The chain carries TRBV6-1 and TRBJ2-2; the match to TRBD2 covers 7 bases. J lost 4 bases, V lost 0 bases, and 5 bases had no gene match. CDR1 MNHNS and CDR2 SASEGT come from the germline V gene. This CDR3 contains 16 residues. The CDR3 loop reads CASSEAQLAVTGELFF. The DNA for the CDR3 is TGTGCCAGCAGTGAAGCCCAGCTAGCGGTCACCGGGGAGCTGTTTTTT.

This rearrangement joins TRBV7-9 to TRBJ2-1, with 14 bases fitting TRBD2. Germline loops: CDR1 SEHNR, CDR2 FQNEAQ (reference sequence). CDR3 length: 18 amino acids. V trimming: 5 bases; J trimming: 0 bases; junction bases outside the gene matches: 6. The CDR3 is CASSLTSGRAPSYNEQFF. DNA of the CDR3: TGTGCCAGCAGCCTGACTAGCGGGAGGGCCCCCTCCTACAATGAGCAGTTCTTC.

The rearrangement joins TRBV5-1 to TRBJ1-4; weak D call: TRBD1 (5 bases). Per the germline V gene, CDR1 is SGHRS and CDR2 is YFSETQ. The ends were cut back, 5 bases at V and 6 bases at J, with 8 bases in the middle. The CDR3 has 12 residues. Here the CDR3 DNA reads TGCGCCAGCAGAGTAGGGGATGAAAAACTGTTTTTT. This codes for CASRVGDEKLFF. The entire variable domain, with the rest obtained from reference TRBV5-1 and TRBJ1-4, is as follows: KAGVTQTPRYLIKTRGQQVTLSCSPISGHRSVSWYQQTPGQGLQFLFEYFSETQRNKGNFPGRFSGRQFSNSRSEMNVSTLELGDSALYLCASRVGDEKLFFGSGTQLSVL.

The genes are TRBV11-2 and TRBJ1-4, with TRBD1 as a possible D gene (6 bases). CDR3 size: 14 residues. Looked up from germline, CDR1 is SGHAT and CDR2 is FQNNGV. CDR3 in DNA: TGTGCAAGGGGGGGAGCTACAACTAATGAAAAACTGTTTTTT. It is translated as CARGGATTNEKLFF.

This clone showed up just a few times. CDR3 in amino acids: CASSPQGSGQPQHF. The CDR3 bases are TGTGCCAGCAGCCCCCAGGGCTCAGGTCAGCCCCAGCATTTT. The chain carries TRBV9 and TRBJ1-5; D might be TRBD1 (5 bases). Looked up from germline, CDR1 is SGDLS and CDR2 is YYNGEE. This CDR3 contains 14 residues. V lost 4 bases and J 6 bases, leaving 14 bases between the germline ends.

The genes are TRBV30 and TRBJ2-3; tentatively, D is TRBD1 (6 bases). CDR1 is GTSNPN, CDR2 SVGIG, per germline (reference sequence). The CDR3 consists of 12 residues. Trimming stripped 1 base from V and 8 bases from J, with 10 bases between. The DNA for the CDR3 is TGTGCCTGGAGTGAGGGGGTACCTACGCAGTATTTT. Encoded protein: CAWSEGVPTQYF. The full variable domain, in which reference TRBV30 and TRBJ2-3 provide the parts outside the CDR3, is SQTIHQWPATLVQPVGSPLSLECTVEGTSNPNLYWYRQAAGRGLQLLFYSVGIGQISSEVPQNLSASRPQDRQFILSSKKLLLSDSGFYLCAWSEGVPTQYFGPGTRLTVL.

The chain recombines TRBV20-1 with TRBJ2-3; TRBD2 is a possible D gene (6 bases). There are 11 residues in the CDR3. Trimming removed 8 bases at V and 3 bases at J, with 9 bases between. Germline V gene data show CDR1 as DFQATT and CDR2 as SNEGSKA (reference sequence). This chain's CDR3 is CSLEGTDTQYF. The DNA for the CDR3 is TGCAGTTTGGAGGGGACAGATACGCAGTATTTT.

This rearrangement joins TRBV6-5 to TRBJ2-3; TRBD1 matches at 9 bases. CDR3 length: 15 residues. Germline CDR1 MNHEY, CDR2 SVGAGI. V shed 6 bases, J shed 1 base, and the junction held 5 bases outside the gene matches. Here the CDR3 DNA reads TGTGCCAGCAGAGCGGGACAGGGCGGCACAGATACGCAGTATTTT. It is translated as CASRAGQGGTDTQYF.

The CDR3 nucleotides are TGTGCCAGCAGCTTGGGACTAGGACCTACCTACGAGCAGTACTTC. Protein product: CASSLGLGPTYEQYF. The chain employs TRBV7-9 and TRBJ2-7; 8 nucleotides align to TRBD2. CDR3 length equals 15 residues. Germline CDR1 reads SEHNR; CDR2 reads FQNEAQ (reference sequence). With 3 bases clipped from V and 2 bases from J, the junction kept 6 bases outside the gene matches.

This rearrangement joins TRBV7-3 to TRBJ1-1; the D gene is possibly TRBD1 (5 bases). The germline CDR1 and CDR2 sequences are SGHTA and FQGTGA. This CDR3 region has 13 residues. With 4 bases removed from V and 1 base from J, the gap between germline ends came to 7 bases. CDR3 in amino acids: CASSSQGNTEAFF. Here the CDR3 DNA reads TGTGCCAGCAGCTCCCAGGGGAACACTGAAGCTTTCTTT.